These 19 T cell receptor beta chains were all obtained from the same sample, sequenced in a study of STAT3 mutations in large granular lymphocyte leukemia. Clones were read by immunoSEQ multiplex PCR, and TCRdb kept only the in-frame ones, dropping some. The repertoire includes 5,400 or so clones, about 50% of them detected once, and about 53% sits in the top ten. Study-level points and caveats: At least one immunodominant TCR beta clonotype appeared in every T-cell large granular lymphocyte leukemia patient.

The antigens of these receptors remain unknown. Sequenced sample: peripheral blood mononuclear cells. All receptors derive from a woman aged 70-85 years with T-cell large granular lymphocyte leukemia. Some clones in this sample may be carry-over from other donors' samples.

V is TRBV18 and J is TRBJ2-7, with TRBD1 identical over 10 bases. Germline CDR1 reads KGHSH; CDR2 reads LQKENI. V shed 2 bases and J 2 bases; nucleotides not matched to a gene: 3. CDR3 size: 15 residues. CDR3 region: CASSPRDRGTYEQYF. CDR3 coding DNA: TGTGCCAGCTCACCAAGGGACAGGGGAACCTACGAGCAGTACTTC.

This clone came up a few times. This chain links TRBV29-1 with TRBJ1-2; D is perhaps TRBD1 (5 bases). V gave up 0 bases and J gave up 8 bases, with 16 bases separating them. The CDR3 spans 14 residues. CDR1 and CDR2 from the germline V gene are SQVTM and ANQGSEA. In DNA form, the CDR3 reads TGCAGCGTTGAAGAGGGAAAGGGGATCGGGGGCTACACCTTC. This sequence encodes CSVEEGKGIGGYTF.

On this clone itself: Mismatch with germline at one junction end may stem from a read error. This rearrangement joins TRBV30 to TRBJ1-1; D not resolved. This CDR3 contains 13 residues. Germline V lookup: CDR1 GTSNPN, CDR2 SVGIG (reference sequence). The CDR3 here is CAWRVRMNTEAFF. The CDR3 DNA reads TGTGCCTGGCGTGTAAGAATGAACACTGAAGCTTTCTTT.

This clone was recorded a few times. This sequence joins TRBV7-2 and TRBJ2-3, with D possibly matching TRBD2 (5 bases). V lost 5 bases and J lost 6, with 18 bases in between. The germline V gene encodes CDR1 SGHTA and CDR2 FQGNSA. The CDR3 is made up of 15 amino acids. The CDR3 sequence is CASSQGGQTGDTQYF. CDR3 coding DNA: TGTGCCAGCAGCCAAGGAGGCCAGACGGGGGATACGCAGTATTTT.

This clone appeared once. This chain uses TRBV18 with TRBJ1-1, with a possible D match to TRBD1 (5 bases). Germline V lookup: CDR1 KGHSH, CDR2 LQKENI. V dropped 2 bases and J dropped 0 bases, with 10 bases sitting between them. The CDR3 sequence is 15 residues long. CDR3 amino acids: CASSPGQGMNTEAFF. The DNA for the CDR3 is TGTGCCAGCTCACCAGGTCAGGGCATGAACACTGAAGCTTTCTTT.

This clone turned up a few times. The gene calls are TRBV30 and TRBJ1-1, with D possibly being TRBD1 (6 bases). CDR1 is GTSNPN and CDR2 is SVGIG in the germline V gene (reference sequence). This CDR3 is built from 14 residues. V lost 3 bases and J 0 bases, leaving 11 bases between the germline ends. The CDR3 loop is CAWRLGTLNTEAFF. CDR3 bases: TGTGCCTGGAGGTTAGGGACATTGAACACTGAAGCTTTCTTT.

This clone occurred a few times. The chain employs TRBV7-9 and TRBJ2-7; a possible D gene is TRBD2 (5 bases). The germline V gene has CDR1 SEHNR and CDR2 FQNEAQ (reference sequence). The CDR3 extends over 11 amino acids. V gave up 11 bases and J gave up 5 bases, with 13 bases separating them. The CDR3 bases are TGTGCCTCGAGGGATACCAACGAGCAGTACTTC. Protein sequence: CASRDTNEQYF.

The chain uses TRBV5-1 and TRBJ2-7; 9 bases line up with TRBD1. The CDR3 is 16 residues long. The germline V gene has CDR1 SGHRS and CDR2 YFSETQ. With V trimmed by 3 bases and J by 5 bases, 12 bases remained unmatched. The CDR3 nucleotides read TGCGCCAGCAGCTCGGTCCCCGGGACAGGGCCCCACGAGCAGTACTTC. Its protein is CASSSVPGTGPHEQYF.

V gene TRBV5-1 combines with J gene TRBJ2-7; 7 positions agree with TRBD1. The germline V gene encodes CDR1 SGHRS and CDR2 YFSETQ. CDR3 length: 14 residues. Losses at the gene ends were 1 base for V and 6 bases for J; bases not matched to a gene: 7. CDR3 loop: CASSLSQGSSEQYF. Written as DNA, the CDR3 is TGCGCCAGCAGCTTGTCACAGGGGTCCAGCGAGCAGTACTTC. Supplemented by reference TRBV5-1 and TRBJ2-7, the full variable domain reads KAGVTQTPRYLIKTRGQQVTLSCSPISGHRSVSWYQQTPGQGLQFLFEYFSETQRNKGNFPGRFSGRQFSNSRSEMNVSTLELGDSALYLCASSLSQGSSEQYFGPGTRLTVT.

V usage is TRBV7-9 and J usage is TRBJ2-1, with unresolved D. The ends were cut back, 4 bases at V and 6 bases at J, with 10 bases in the middle. This CDR3 has 13 residues. Germline loops: CDR1 SEHNR, CDR2 FQNEAQ (reference sequence). CDR3 protein: CASSSEGINEQFF. CDR3 sequence (DNA): TGTGCCAGCAGCTCCGAAGGAATCAATGAGCAGTTCTTC.

This clone was seen only a few times. The DNA for the CDR3 is TGCGCCAGCAGCTTGGGCGAGGGCACTGAAGCTTTCTTT. Translation gives CASSLGEGTEAFF. The chain uses TRBV5-1 and TRBJ1-1; D call uncertain. Germline V gene data show CDR1 as SGHRS and CDR2 as YFSETQ. The ends were cut back, 0 bases at V and 4 bases at J, with 7 bases in the middle. The CDR3 totals 13 residues.

The rearrangement links TRBV29-1 to TRBJ1-1; D gene unclear. CDR3 length: 13 residues. Trimming removed 1 base at V and 7 bases at J, with 13 bases between. Germline loops: CDR1 SQVTM, CDR2 ANQGSEA. CDR3 nucleotide sequence: TGCAGCGTTGAAGCAGGACGGAAAGGTGAAGCTTTCTTT. As protein: CSVEAGRKGEAFF.

This clone was recorded a few times. The identical CDR3 is also encoded by other nucleotide sequences in the sample. V gene TRBV7-9 combines with J gene TRBJ2-7; D gene ambiguous. V was shortened by 1 base and J by 7 bases, with 8 bases between the two germline ends. Germline V gene lookup returns CDR1 SEHNR and CDR2 FQNEAQ (reference sequence). There are 12 residues in the CDR3. CDR3 DNA sequence: TGTGCCAGCAGCTTAGAGGTCGGGGAGCAGTACTTC. Protein product: CASSLEVGEQYF.

The chain is built from TRBV18 and TRBJ2-5, with TRBD1 as a possible D gene (5 bases). Looked up from germline, CDR1 is KGHSH and CDR2 is LQKENI. Trimming took off 4 bases at V and 2 bases at J, with 8 bases between the two ends. This CDR3 contains 13 residues. The CDR3 DNA reads as TGTGCCAGCTCACAAGGACATCAAGAGACCCAGTACTTC. Protein sequence: CASSQGHQETQYF.

This clone was seen a handful of times. The V gene is TRBV7-9, the J gene TRBJ2-3, with 12 bases that match TRBD2. The germline V gene encodes CDR1 SEHNR and CDR2 FQNEAQ (reference sequence). The ends lost 7 bases at V and 2 bases at J; junction bases unmatched: 7. The CDR3 covers 16 residues. CDR3: CASTSSGREDTDTQYF. CDR3 nucleotides: TGTGCCAGCACCTCTAGCGGGAGGGAGGACACAGATACGCAGTATTTT.

The chain links TRBV5-1 to TRBJ1-5; D might be TRBD1 (5 bases). Trimming stripped 2 bases from V and 2 bases from J, with 11 bases between. The CDR3 totals 15 residues. The germline gives CDR1 SGHRS, CDR2 YFSETQ. CDR3: CASSLAGGRNQPQHF. The DNA of the CDR3 is TGCGCCAGCAGCTTAGCGGGGGGTCGCAATCAGCCCCAGCATTTT.

The V and J genes are TRBV6-5 and TRBJ2-1; 9 bases are a match to TRBD1. CDR1 is MNHEY, CDR2 SVGAGI, per germline. J gave up 5 bases and V 4 bases, and 6 bases lay outside the gene matches. The CDR3 runs to 15 residues. For the CDR3, the DNA is TGTGCCAGCAGTTCCGGGACAGGGTTTAACAATGAGCAGTTCTTC. Translating it yields CASSSGTGFNNEQFF.

This chain connects TRBV30 to TRBJ2-1; 9 bases fit TRBD2. V lost 5 bases to trimming and J lost 3 bases; unmatched junction nucleotides: 5. CDR3 length: 14 residues. Germline CDR1 GTSNPN, CDR2 SVGIG (reference sequence). The CDR3 reads CAWGLAGYYNEQFF. CDR3 DNA sequence: TGTGCCTGGGGGCTAGCGGGATACTACAATGAGCAGTTCTTC.

This clone is medium-sized within its sample. The chain carries TRBV10-3 and TRBJ2-2; D is perhaps TRBD1 or TRBD2 (5 bases each). The CDR3 covers 15 residues. Deletions cut 6 bases from V and 2 bases from J, with 13 bases between. CDR1 is ENHRY and CDR2 is SYGVKD in the germline V gene. CDR3 sequence: CAISSPGANTGELFF. The CDR3 nucleotides read TGTGCCATCAGCTCCCCCGGGGCAAACACCGGGGAGCTGTTTTTT.